The text below deals with one TCR beta chain. No antigen is known for it. The data originate from a study of long-term antiretroviral therapy in people with HIV. The study's findings and limits: ART preceded a rise in diversity that nonetheless stayed lower than in transplant donor controls.

Run at survey level, the immunoSEQ assay was version v3.0. The assay was immunoSEQ multiplex PCR, and TCRdb's table has in-frame clones only and misses some. The table has 20,000 to 25,000 clones, more than 65% seen once; the top ten hold approximately 5%. This CDR3 region has 18 residues. CDR1 is SGHDN, CDR2 FVKESK, per germline. V was pared by 0 bases and J by 12 bases, with 27 bases between. The sequences come from unsorted PBMCs, collected 0.3 years after starting antiretroviral therapy. The chain recombines TRBV14 with TRBJ2-1; the D call may be TRBD1 or TRBD2 (5 bases each). This receptor was taken from a man in his fifties or sixties with HIV. The CDR3 bases are TGTGCCAGCAGCCAAGACCGATCGCCGGGGCCCTATATCGAGGGGCAGTTCTTC. It specifies CASSQDRSPGPYIEGQFF.